The clone carrying this TCR beta chain has ten or more counts. Its antigen is unknown. The authors incorporated unique molecular identifiers into the TCR beta cDNA libraries. MiXCR, run by TCRdb on the PCR reads, gives a single entry per CDR3 protein. The sample carries hundreds of thousands of distinct CDR3 sequences, 25% to 30% recorded once. This sample stems from a study of post-analysis software for immune sequencing data. Turning to the study itself: Progressive-relapsing, secondary progressive and relapsing-remitting multiple sclerosis were among the disease courses included.

Findings of the study overall: In patients, about 5 TRBV segments were more frequent than in controls, with TRBV5-6, TRBV5-1 and TRBV20-1 among them.

Per the germline V gene, CDR1 is SGHVS and CDR2 is FQNEAQ. The trim removed 8 bases at V and 2 bases at J, leaving 8 bases unmatched. The CDR3 is 14 residues long. This receptor was identified in a girl aged 10 to 17 with multiple sclerosis. The source material was blood. The genes are TRBV7-8 and TRBJ2-5; 7 bases are a match to TRBD1. The CDR3 sequence is CASSQRTGQETQYF. The CDR3 coding sequence is TGTGCCAGCTCACAACGGACAGGTCAAGAGACCCAGTACTTC.